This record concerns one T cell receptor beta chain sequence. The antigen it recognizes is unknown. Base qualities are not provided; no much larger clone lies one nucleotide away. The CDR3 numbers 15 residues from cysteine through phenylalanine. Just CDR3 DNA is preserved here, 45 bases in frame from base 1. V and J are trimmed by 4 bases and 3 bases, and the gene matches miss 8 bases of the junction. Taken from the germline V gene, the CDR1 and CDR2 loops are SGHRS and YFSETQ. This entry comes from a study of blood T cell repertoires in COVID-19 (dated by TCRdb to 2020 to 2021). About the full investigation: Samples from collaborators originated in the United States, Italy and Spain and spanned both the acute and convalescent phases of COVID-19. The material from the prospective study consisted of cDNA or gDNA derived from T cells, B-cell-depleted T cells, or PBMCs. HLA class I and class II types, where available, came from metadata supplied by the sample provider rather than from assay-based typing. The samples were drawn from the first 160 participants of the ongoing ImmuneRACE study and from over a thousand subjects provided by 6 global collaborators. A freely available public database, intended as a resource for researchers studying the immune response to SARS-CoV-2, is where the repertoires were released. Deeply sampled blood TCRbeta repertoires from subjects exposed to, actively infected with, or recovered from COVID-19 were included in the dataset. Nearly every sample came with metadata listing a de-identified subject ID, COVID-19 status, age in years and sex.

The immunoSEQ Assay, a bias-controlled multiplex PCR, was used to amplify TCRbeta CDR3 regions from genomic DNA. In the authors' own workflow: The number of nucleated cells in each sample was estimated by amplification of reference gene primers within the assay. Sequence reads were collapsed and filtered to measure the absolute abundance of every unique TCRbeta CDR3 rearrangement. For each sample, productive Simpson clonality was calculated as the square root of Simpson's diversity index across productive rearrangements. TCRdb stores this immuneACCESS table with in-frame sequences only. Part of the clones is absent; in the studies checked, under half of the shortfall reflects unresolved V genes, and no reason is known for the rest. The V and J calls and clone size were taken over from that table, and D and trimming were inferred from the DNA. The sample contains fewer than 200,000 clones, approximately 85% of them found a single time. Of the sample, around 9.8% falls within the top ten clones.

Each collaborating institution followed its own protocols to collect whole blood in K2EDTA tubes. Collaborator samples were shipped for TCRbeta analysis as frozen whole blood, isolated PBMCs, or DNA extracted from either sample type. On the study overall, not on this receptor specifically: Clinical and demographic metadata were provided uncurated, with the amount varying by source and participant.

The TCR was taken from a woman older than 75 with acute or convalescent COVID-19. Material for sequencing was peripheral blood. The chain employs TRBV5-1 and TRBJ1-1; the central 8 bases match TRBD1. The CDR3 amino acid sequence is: CASSPGQAIDTEAFF. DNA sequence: TGCGCCAGCAGCCCGGGACAGGCGATAGACACTGAAGCTTTCTTT.